The rows below give T cell receptor beta chains drawn from one sample of a study of cytomegalovirus exposure and HLA in healthy donors. Method: immunoSEQ multiplex PCR; TCRdb's copy keeps in-frame clones and lacks some. The table for this sample gives around 31,000 clones. The sequenced material came from PBMCs. The origin of the receptors is a female donor in good health and CMV-seronegative. Both conserved end residues are part of each CDR3. A D gene is named only where the DNA matches it firmly.

v_call	d_call	j_call	cdr3_nt	cdr3_aa
TRBV28	TRBD1	TRBJ2-6	TGTGCCAGCAGCACAGGGGCAGGGGCCAACGTCCTGACTTTC	CASSTGAGANVLTF
TRBV5-1	TRBD1	TRBJ2-2	TGCGCCAGCAGCCAGGACAGGGCGTCCACCGGGGAGCTGTTTTTT	CASSQDRASTGELFF
TRBV7-9	TRBD1	TRBJ2-4	TGTGCCAGCAGCTCGACAGGGGACATTCAGTACTTC	CASSSTGDIQYF
TRBV2	.	TRBJ2-6	TGTGCCAGCAGAAGGGGCAGCAGGACTGGGGCCAACGTCCTGACTTTC	CASRRGSRTGANVLTF
TRBV6-5	TRBD1	TRBJ2-5	TGTGCCAGCAGTTCGCCCCAGGACAGGGCGGAGACCCAGTACTTC	CASSSPQDRAETQYF
TRBV5-1	.	TRBJ2-5	TGCGCCAGCGGTGGCGGTCAAGAGACCCAGTACTTC	CASGGGQETQYF
TRBV25-1	.	TRBJ1-2	TGTGCCAGCAGTGGGGTGGGGCACGGCTATGGCTACACCTTC	CASSGVGHGYGYTF
TRBV13	.	TRBJ1-2	TGTGCCAGCAGCCGCCAAGGGGGGGTAGATGGGGCCTATGGCTACACCTTC	CASSRQGGVDGAYGYTF
TRBV7-9	TRBD1	TRBJ2-5	TGTGCCAGCAGAGCTACACCGGGACAGGGGATGGAGACCCAGTACTTC	CASRATPGQGMETQYF
TRBV4-1	.	TRBJ1-1	TGCGCCAGCAGCCACACAGGGTGGGACACTGAAGCTTTCTTT	CASSHTGWDTEAFF
TRBV7-2	.	TRBJ2-1	TGTGCCAGCAGCTTAGGAGCCAGGGGGGACGTCTACAATGAGCAGTTCTTC	CASSLGARGDVYNEQFF
TRBV19	TRBD1	TRBJ1-6	TGTGCCAGTAGGCGACAGGGGGCGGCTAAAAATAATTCACCCCTCCACTTT	CASRRQGAAKNNSPLHF
TRBV4-3	TRBD1	TRBJ1-2	TGCGCCAGCAGCTTCGGACAGGGCGTAATCTATGGCTACACCTTC	CASSFGQGVIYGYTF
TRBV7-2	.	TRBJ1-5	TGTGCCAGCAGCTTCGGGTCTAGAAATCAGCCCCAGCATTTT	CASSFGSRNQPQHF
TRBV6-5	.	TRBJ1-3	TGTGCCAGCAGTTACTCGGGCAGCCCGGTTGGAAACACCATATATTTT	CASSYSGSPVGNTIYF
TRBV9	TRBD1	TRBJ1-1	TGTGCCAGCAGCGCCCGGGGGACAGCTAACACTGAAGCTTTCTTT	CASSARGTANTEAFF